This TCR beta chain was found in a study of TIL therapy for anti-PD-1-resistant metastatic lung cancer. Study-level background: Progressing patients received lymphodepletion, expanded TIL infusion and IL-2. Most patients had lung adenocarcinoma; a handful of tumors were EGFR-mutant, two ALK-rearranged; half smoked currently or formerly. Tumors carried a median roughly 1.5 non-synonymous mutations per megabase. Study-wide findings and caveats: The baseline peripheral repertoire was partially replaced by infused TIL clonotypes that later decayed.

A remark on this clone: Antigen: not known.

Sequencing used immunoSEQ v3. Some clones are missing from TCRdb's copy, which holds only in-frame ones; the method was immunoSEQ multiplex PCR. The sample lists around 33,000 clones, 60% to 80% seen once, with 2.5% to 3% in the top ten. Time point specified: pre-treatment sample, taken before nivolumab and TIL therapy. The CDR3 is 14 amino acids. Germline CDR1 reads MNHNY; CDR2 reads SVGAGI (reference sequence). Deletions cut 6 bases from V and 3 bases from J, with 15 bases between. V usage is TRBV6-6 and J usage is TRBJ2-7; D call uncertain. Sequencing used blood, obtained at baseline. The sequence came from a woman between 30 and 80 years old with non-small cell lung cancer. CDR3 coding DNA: TGTGCCAGCAGACGTGGAGAGTCTTACTACGAGCAGTACTTC. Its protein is CASRRGESYYEQYF.